The 26 T cell receptor beta chains below come from one sample, sequenced in a study of cytomegalovirus exposure and HLA in healthy donors. The PCR employed 60 Vbeta primers together with 13 Jbeta primers. Clones were read by immunoSEQ multiplex PCR, and TCRdb kept only the in-frame ones, dropping some. The data hold about 85,000 clones, with 75% to 85% observed a single time. The sequenced sample consisted of PBMCs. These receptors came from a man in his forties or fifties in good health and CMV-seropositive.

CDR3 residues: CASSDQAGPSPLHF. The CDR3 DNA reads as TGTGCCAGCAGTGACCAGGCAGGGCCCTCACCCCTCCACTTT. J is TRBJ1-6 and V is TRBV2; D perhaps matches TRBD1 (5 bases). The CDR3 has 14 residues. The V and J ends lost 3 bases and 10 bases respectively, with 13 bases between them. Germline loops: CDR1 SNHLY, CDR2 FYNNEI. Full variable domain (rest looked up from reference TRBV2 and TRBJ1-6): EPEVTQTPSHQVTQMGQEVILRCVPISNHLYFYWYRQILGQKVEFLVSFYNNEISEKSEIFDDQFSVERPDGSNFTLKIRSTKLEDSAMYFCASSDQAGPSPLHFGNGTRLTVT.

A single count supports this clone. CDR3 sequence (DNA): TGTGCCAGTAGTATAGTAGACGGAGGGGAGCAGTTCTTC. Translation gives CASSIVDGGEQFF. The chain joins TRBV19 to TRBJ2-1, with D possibly being TRBD2 (6 bases). The germline CDR1 and CDR2 sequences are LNHDA and SQIVND (reference sequence). Between the trimmed V and J ends, which lost 1 base and 10 bases, there was a span of 11 bases. The CDR3 spans 13 residues.

The V and J genes are TRBV7-2 and TRBJ1-2; weak D call: TRBD1 (5 bases). CDR1 and CDR2 from the germline V gene are SGHTA and FQGNSA. Deletions cut 1 base from V and 8 bases from J, with 14 bases between. This CDR3 is 14 amino acids long. The CDR3 loop reads CASSLGAGGLGYTF. The CDR3 DNA reads as TGTGCCAGCAGCTTAGGGGCCGGGGGTTTAGGCTACACCTTC.

The chain links TRBV9 to TRBJ2-1, with D unresolved. Germline V gene sequence: CDR1 SGDLS, CDR2 YYNGEE. The CDR3 is 14 amino acids. V gave up 0 bases and J gave up 3 bases, with 7 bases separating them. CDR3 sequence: CASSVEEHYNEQFF. Written as DNA, the CDR3 is TGTGCCAGCAGCGTAGAGGAGCACTACAATGAGCAGTTCTTC.

This clone was counted a single time. The rearrangement joins TRBV6-4 to TRBJ1-6; 8 bases fit TRBD1. Germline trimming cut 6 bases from V and 13 bases from J; bases unmatched to any gene: 14. The CDR3 has 15 residues. Germline V gene lookup returns CDR1 MRHNA and CDR2 SNTAGT. The CDR3 DNA follows: TGTGCCAGCAGCCCAATTGGACAGGGTAGATCCCCCCTCCACTTT. Encoded protein: CASSPIGQGRSPLHF.

This clone was counted only a few times. The rearrangement joins TRBV6-5 to TRBJ1-2; TRBD1 agrees at 8 bases. This CDR3 has 13 residues. V trimming: 3 bases; J trimming: 8 bases; junction bases outside the gene matches: 5. In germline, CDR1 is MNHEY, CDR2 SVGAGI. DNA for the CDR3: TGTGCCAGCAGTTATGGACAGGGTTTGGGCTACACCTTC. Its translation: CASSYGQGLGYTF.

The table lists this clone with a count of one. J is TRBJ1-6 and V is TRBV5-6; D gene uncertain. Trimming left V 1 base short and J 7 bases short, with 6 bases between. The CDR3 covers 13 residues. Germline CDR1 SGHDT, CDR2 YYEEEE. The CDR3 nucleotides are TGTGCCAGCAGCTTGACGGAGAATTCACCCCTCCACTTT. Translation gives CASSLTENSPLHF.

The rearrangement links TRBV7-2 to TRBJ1-1; D unresolved. The V gene's germline CDR1 is SGHTA and CDR2 FQGNSA. The V and J ends lost 1 base and 11 bases respectively, with 11 bases between them. The CDR3 totals 12 residues. The CDR3 DNA reads as TGTGCCAGCAGCTTAGACGGCCTAGTGGCTTTCTTT. This gives the protein CASSLDGLVAFF.

The chain carries TRBV19 and TRBJ2-3, with D tentatively TRBD1 (5 bases). Per germline, CDR1 LNHDA and CDR2 SQIVND (reference sequence). The CDR3 runs 16 residues. V lost 5 bases, J lost 4 bases, and 19 bases lay in between. The CDR3 sequence is CASSPRPGFNADTQYF. CDR3 nucleotide sequence: TGTGCCAGTAGTCCCCGCCCAGGGTTCAACGCAGATACGCAGTATTTT.

Concerning this clone itself: The junction shows a germline mismatch at one end, possibly a read error. The rearrangement uses TRBV7-7 and TRBJ1-1; TRBD1 might be the D (6 bases). CDR1 and CDR2 (germline): SSHAT, FNYEAQ (reference sequence). This CDR3 is 13 amino acids long. In DNA, the CDR3 is TGTGCTAGCAGCTTAGCACAGGGCACTGAAGCTTTCTTT. Its protein is CASSLAQGTEAFF.

The V gene is TRBV9, the J gene TRBJ1-4, with TRBD1 as a possible D gene (6 bases). Looked up from germline, CDR1 is SGDLS and CDR2 is YYNGEE. This CDR3 is built from 14 residues. Trimming stripped 5 bases from V and 5 bases from J, with 13 bases between. The CDR3 DNA reads TGTGCCAGCAGTTCCGGGAGGGGGAATGAAAAACTGTTTTTT. Translation gives CASSSGRGNEKLFF.

The genes are TRBV30 and TRBJ2-3; 9 bases are shared with TRBD2. In germline, CDR1 is GTSNPN, CDR2 SVGIG (reference sequence). The CDR3 covers 13 residues. The V gene end was trimmed by 3 bases and the J gene end by 6 bases; junction bases not matched to a gene: 4. The chain's CDR3 is CAWSWTSADTQYF. The CDR3, as DNA: TGTGCCTGGAGCTGGACTAGCGCGGATACGCAGTATTTT.

This chain links TRBV9 with TRBJ2-2; 12 bases are shared with TRBD2. The V segment lost 4 bases and the J segment 3 bases; nucleotides outside the gene matches: 4. This CDR3 has 16 amino acids. Germline V gives CDR1 SGDLS, CDR2 YYNGEE. This CDR3 is CASSPRLAGDTGELFF. The DNA of the CDR3 is TGTGCCAGCAGCCCCCGACTAGCGGGAGACACCGGGGAGCTGTTTTTT.

This chain joins TRBV7-6 and TRBJ2-7; 9 positions agree with TRBD2. This CDR3 has 16 amino acids. Germline values: CDR1 SGHVS, CDR2 FNYEAQ. After removal of 5 bases from V and 4 bases from J, the junction contained 12 bases not matched to a gene. The CDR3 loop reads CASSMRAGGQHYEQYF. As DNA, the CDR3 is TGTGCCAGCAGCATGAGAGCGGGAGGTCAGCATTACGAGCAGTACTTC.

This clone was observed once. The chain joins TRBV2 to TRBJ2-1; possibly TRBD1 for D (6 bases). This CDR3 contains 13 residues. Trimming stripped 4 bases from V and 5 bases from J, with 9 bases between. In germline, CDR1 is SNHLY, CDR2 FYNNEI. This chain's CDR3 is CASSGTDHNEQFF. In nucleotides, the CDR3 is TGTGCCAGCAGTGGGACAGACCACAATGAGCAGTTCTTC.

This sequence joins TRBV18 and TRBJ1-2, with 8 positions matching TRBD1. Per germline, CDR1 KGHSH and CDR2 LQKENI. The ends lost 2 bases at V and 7 bases at J; junction bases unmatched: 6. There are 14 residues in the CDR3. CDR3 nucleotides: TGTGCCAGCTCACCATGGACAGGGCTGAGTGGCTACACCTTC. Protein sequence: CASSPWTGLSGYTF.

The V call is TRBV19, the J call TRBJ2-3, with 8 bases fitting TRBD1. CDR3 length: 15 amino acids. Germline V lookup: CDR1 LNHDA, CDR2 SQIVND (reference sequence). The ends lost 5 bases at V and 7 bases at J; junction bases unmatched: 11. This CDR3 is CASSDSDRALNTQYF. CDR3 DNA: TGTGCCAGTAGTGATTCGGACAGGGCGTTAAATACGCAGTATTTT. Full variable domain (missing parts from reference TRBV19 and TRBJ2-3): DGGITQSPKYLFRKEGQNVTLSCEQNLNHDAMYWYRQDPGQGLRLIYYSQIVNDFQKGDIAEGYSVSREKKESFPLTVTSAQKNPTAFYLCASSDSDRALNTQYFGPGTRLTVL.

The chain links TRBV14 to TRBJ2-1, with D possibly TRBD2 on 6 matching bases. With 0 bases removed from V and 6 bases from J, the gap between germline ends came to 9 bases. The germline CDR1 and CDR2 sequences are SGHDN and FVKESK. The CDR3 has 14 residues. The CDR3 DNA sequence: TGTGCCAGCAGCCAAGAGTTCGGGAGCAATGAGCAGTTCTTC. It yields the protein CASSQEFGSNEQFF.

The rearrangement uses TRBV5-4 and TRBJ1-1; D may be TRBD1 (6 bases). This CDR3 has 15 amino acids. Deletions cut 0 bases from V and 1 base from J, with 10 bases between. CDR1 SGHNT and CDR2 YYREEE come from the germline V gene (reference sequence). In DNA form, the CDR3 reads TGTGCCAGCAGCTTGGGGCCGGGACAGAACACTGAAGCTTTCTTT. This encodes CASSLGPGQNTEAFF.

The chain couples TRBV5-4 to TRBJ2-5; perhaps TRBD2 as D (5 bases). With 4 bases removed from V and 4 bases from J, the gap between germline ends came to 17 bases. Germline CDR1 and CDR2: SGHNT and YYREEE (reference sequence). The length of the CDR3 is 15 residues. CDR3 sequence reads: CASSQNREMVETQYF. CDR3 nucleotides: TGTGCCAGCAGCCAGAACCGGGAAATGGTAGAGACCCAGTACTTC. The variable domain in full, with the rest retrieved from reference TRBV5-4 and TRBJ2-5, is ETGVTQSPTHLIKTRGQQVTLRCSSQSGHNTVSWYQQALGQGPQFIFQYYREEENGRGNFPPRFSGLQFPNYSSELNVNALELDDSALYLCASSQNREMVETQYFGPGTRLLVL.

J is TRBJ1-4 and V is TRBV6-1, with TRBD1 as a possible D gene (5 bases). The germline V and J ends were trimmed by 3 bases and 3 bases, with 11 bases remaining between them. This CDR3 is 15 amino acids long. The V gene's germline CDR1 is MNHNS and CDR2 SASEGT. CDR3 amino acids: CASSDPRGSNEKLFF. The CDR3 DNA reads as TGTGCCAGCAGTGACCCTCGGGGGTCTAATGAAAAACTGTTTTTT.

V and J are TRBV6-6 and TRBJ2-7; no definite D call. Germline V gene lookup returns CDR1 MNHNY and CDR2 SVGAGI (reference sequence). Trimming took off 2 bases at V and 13 bases at J, with 15 bases between the two ends. The CDR3 is 12 residues long. CDR3 bases: TGTGCCAGCAGTTACGATTCGTGCGGTGTCTACTTC. It is translated as CASSYDSCGVYF.

The chain employs TRBV27 and TRBJ2-4, with 7 positions matching TRBD1. Trimming took 1 base from V and 12 from J; bases not matched to a gene: 0. Germline CDR1 is MNHEY and CDR2 is SMNVEV (reference sequence). The CDR3 is made up of 11 amino acids. The CDR3 coding sequence is TGTGCCAGCAGTTTATGGGACAGTCAGTACTTC. It encodes CASSLWDSQYF.

This chain links TRBV4-3 with TRBJ2-7; 10 positions agree with TRBD2. This CDR3 is 15 amino acids long. J lost 6 bases, V lost 1 base, and 6 bases had no gene match. In germline, CDR1 is LGHNA, CDR2 YSLEER. Written as DNA, the CDR3 is TGCGCCAGCAGCCAAGGGCTAGCGGGAGTGCCCGAGCAGTACTTC. Encoded protein: CASSQGLAGVPEQYF.

This clone came up a few times. This rearrangement joins TRBV29-1 to TRBJ2-3, with 7 bases matching TRBD1. J lost 0 bases, V lost 4 bases, and 1 base had no gene match. The V gene's germline CDR1 is SQVTM and CDR2 ANQGSEA. The CDR3 length is 13 residues. This CDR3 is CSVAGQSTDTQYF. DNA for the CDR3: TGCAGCGTTGCGGGACAGAGCACAGATACGCAGTATTTT.

The chain uses TRBV7-2 and TRBJ2-3; tentative D call: TRBD2 (6 bases). The CDR3 is 18 amino acids. V was shortened by 1 base and J by 1 base, with 18 bases between the two germline ends. The germline gives CDR1 SGHTA, CDR2 FQGNSA. The CDR3 sequence: CASSLGGGGAYGTDTQYF. The CDR3 DNA is TGTGCCAGCAGCTTAGGAGGCGGAGGGGCCTACGGCACAGATACGCAGTATTTT.